These 17 T cell receptor beta chains originate from one sample sequenced in a study of identical twins. TCRdb ran MiXCR on the 5' RACE reads and lists one entry per CDR3 protein. The sample contains some 570,000 distinct CDR3 sequences, 20% to 25% of which appear only once. These data are also associated with another study on yellow fever vaccine responses in identical twins.

Sequences were obtained from CD4+ T cells sorted from blood. The receptors come from a woman aged 18-30 years in good health.

This clonotype was counted ten times or more. The V gene is TRBV3-1, the J gene TRBJ1-1; D not resolved. Per the germline V gene, CDR1 is LGHDT and CDR2 is YNNKEL (reference sequence). The CDR3 runs to 12 residues. Trimming pared 1 base from V and 5 bases from J, leaving 5 bases between. The CDR3 region has the DNA TGTGCCAGCAGCCAAGGAACGACTGAAGCTTTCTTT. Translated: CASSQGTTEAFF.

This clonotype showed up many times. V is TRBV29-1 and J is TRBJ2-2; D may match TRBD1 or TRBD2 (5 bases each). This CDR3 comprises 12 residues. Germline loops: CDR1 SQVTM, CDR2 ANQGSEA. With 3 bases removed from V and 5 bases from J, the gap between germline ends came to 7 bases. CDR3 DNA sequence: TGCAGCGTTGAGAGGGGAACCGGGGAGCTGTTTTTT. This translates into CSVERGTGELFF.

This clonotype has just a few counts. The J gene is TRBJ2-1, the V gene TRBV15, with D unresolved. Trimming cost V 5 bases and J 4 bases, with 6 bases left between them. Germline CDR1 LNHNV, CDR2 YYDKDF (reference sequence). This CDR3 contains 12 residues. The CDR3 spells CATSFGYNEQFF. The CDR3 DNA reads as TGTGCCACCAGCTTTGGGTACAATGAGCAGTTCTTC.

The gene calls are TRBV28 and TRBJ2-5; 7 bases line up with TRBD1. Germline V CDR1 and CDR2: MDHEN, SYDVKM. V was pared by 5 bases and J by 1 base, with 7 bases of the junction left unmatched. There are 15 residues in the CDR3. The DNA of the CDR3 is TGTGCCAGCAGTCATTCCGGGACAGCCCAAGAGACCCAGTACTTC. It encodes CASSHSGTAQETQYF.

This clonotype has more than one count but fewer than ten. The genes are TRBV5-1 and TRBJ1-1; possibly TRBD1 for D (6 bases). Germline lookup yields CDR1 SGHRS and CDR2 YFSETQ. Trimming shortened V by 4 bases and J by 0 bases, and 13 bases separated the two germline ends. The CDR3 is made up of 15 amino acids. CDR3 amino acids: CASSTDRYMNTEAFF. The DNA of the CDR3 is TGCGCCAGCAGCACGGACAGATACATGAACACTGAAGCTTTCTTT.

This chain connects TRBV2 to TRBJ2-5; 13 nucleotides agree with TRBD2. Trimming at V came to 6 bases and at J to 3 bases, leaving 7 bases not matched to a gene. Germline lookup yields CDR1 SNHLY and CDR2 FYNNEI. The CDR3 covers 16 residues. Written as DNA, the CDR3 is TGTGCCAGCAGACGTCGGACTAGCGGGGGAAAAGAGACCCAGTACTTC. Protein: CASRRRTSGGKETQYF.

This clonotype was picked up a small number of times. The rearrangement links TRBV5-1 to TRBJ2-1; 7 positions agree with TRBD2. The CDR3 length is 16 residues. V dropped 6 bases and J dropped 10; count of bases not matched to a gene: 19. CDR1 and CDR2 from the germline V gene are SGHRS and YFSETQ. CDR3 amino acids: CASNLEASGRVGEQFF. As DNA, the CDR3 is TGCGCCAGCAATCTGGAGGCTAGCGGCCGTGTAGGGGAGCAGTTCTTC.

This chain links TRBV19 with TRBJ2-1; the D is unclear. Between the trimmed V and J ends, which lost 1 base and 3 bases, there was a span of 7 bases. This CDR3 has 14 amino acids. In germline, CDR1 is LNHDA, CDR2 SQIVND (reference sequence). CDR3 bases: TGTGCCAGTAGTATAGTTAGTAGCTACAATGAGCAGTTCTTC. Translation gives CASSIVSSYNEQFF.

The chain employs TRBV19 and TRBJ1-1; unclear D gene. The V gene's germline CDR1 is LNHDA and CDR2 SQIVND (reference sequence). Trimming pared 6 bases from V and 7 bases from J, leaving 12 bases between. This CDR3 is 12 amino acids long. The CDR3 bases are TGTGCCAGTAGAAACCGGGGAGGTGAAGCTTTCTTT. Protein: CASRNRGGEAFF.

The chain has TRBV7-8 and TRBJ1-1, with TRBD1 matching 10 bases. Germline CDR1 is SGHVS and CDR2 is FQNEAQ. This CDR3 has 15 amino acids. The V segment lost 5 bases and the J segment 2 bases; nucleotides outside the gene matches: 5. The DNA of the CDR3 is TGTGCCAGCAGCCCATGGGACAGGGGCAACACTGAAGCTTTCTTT. Protein product: CASSPWDRGNTEAFF.

The rearrangement joins TRBV12-3 or TRBV12-4 to TRBJ1-1; D might be TRBD1 (6 bases). Between the trimmed V and J ends, which lost 3 bases and 1 base, there was a span of 9 bases. There are 14 residues in the CDR3. CDR3 nucleotides: TGTGCCAGCAGTTTTACAGGGCAGAACACTGAAGCTTTCTTT. Its protein product is CASSFTGQNTEAFF.

This clonotype was seen a handful of times. CDR3 region: CASSLVAWAGGPTDTQYF. The CDR3 DNA reads TGTGCCAGCAGCTTAGTGGCATGGGCGGGAGGCCCCACAGATACGCAGTATTTT. This chain joins TRBV7-8 and TRBJ2-3, with 8 bases matching TRBD2. The length of the CDR3 is 18 residues. V was clipped by 1 base and J by 2 bases; unmatched bases: 11. Germline-derived CDR1 and CDR2 are SGHVS and FQNEAQ.

This chain connects TRBV4-2 to TRBJ2-3; D gene ambiguous. The germline V gene encodes CDR1 LGHNA and CDR2 YNFKEQ. The V and J ends lost 0 bases and 2 bases respectively, with 9 bases between them. The CDR3 consists of 15 residues. The CDR3 coding sequence is TGTGCCAGCAGCCAAGATCACAGAGACACAGATACGCAGTATTTT. Residues: CASSQDHRDTDTQYF.

This clonotype was seen more than once but under ten times. This chain connects TRBV7-3 to TRBJ2-7; 7 bases line up with TRBD1. The ends lost 6 bases at V and 4 bases at J; junction bases unmatched: 21. The CDR3 sequence is 18 residues long. CDR1 and CDR2 (germline): SGHTA, FQGTGA. The CDR3 DNA sequence: TGTGCCAGCAGTTTTTTCCGGGACAGCAAACCTTTACTTTACGAGCAGTACTTC. This gives the protein CASSFFRDSKPLLYEQYF.

The V and J genes are TRBV4-1 and TRBJ1-1; D remains unclear. Trimming took off 4 bases at V and 7 bases at J, with 13 bases between the two ends. In germline, CDR1 is MGHRA, CDR2 YSYEKL. The CDR3 runs 13 residues. CDR3 DNA: TGCGCCAGCAGCCGGTACGAAGGAATTGAAGCTTTCTTT. Translated, it gives CASSRYEGIEAFF.

The rearrangement links TRBV20-1 to TRBJ2-7; TRBD2 aligns across 13 bases. After removal of 3 bases from V and 7 bases from J, the junction contained 3 bases not matched to a gene. Germline V gene sequence: CDR1 DFQATT, CDR2 SNEGSKA (reference sequence). This CDR3 is 13 amino acids long. CDR3 loop: CSASPLAGGEQYF. The CDR3 DNA reads TGCAGTGCTAGTCCACTAGCGGGAGGGGAGCAGTACTTC.

V gene TRBV6-1 combines with J gene TRBJ2-1; 7 nucleotides line up with TRBD1. This CDR3 contains 13 residues. Per the germline V gene, CDR1 is MNHNS and CDR2 is SASEGT. Germline trimming cut 3 bases from V and 9 bases from J; bases unmatched to any gene: 5. The CDR3 is CASSDEQGTEQFF. The DNA for the CDR3 is TGTGCCAGCAGTGACGAACAGGGGACTGAGCAGTTCTTC.